The 3 T cell receptor beta chains presented below share a single source sample, sequenced in a study of blood T cell repertoires in COVID-19. TCRdb's copy holds only in-frame clones and misses some; the assay was immunoSEQ multiplex PCR. The table lists about 120,000 clones, roughly four fifths of them singletons. The sequenced sample consisted of peripheral blood. The receptors derive from a man aged 65 to 79 with active or convalescent COVID-19.

The genes are TRBV6-6 and TRBJ2-1, with 7 bases matching TRBD2. The ends lost 6 bases at V and 5 bases at J; junction bases unmatched: 25. From germline, CDR1 is MNHNY and CDR2 SVGAGI (reference sequence). The CDR3 is 20 amino acids. CDR3 nucleotide sequence: TGTGCCAGCAGCATACGGGGGAGGGGAGGAAGACAATCCCCTGACAATGAGCAGTTCTTC. This gives the protein CASSIRGRGGRQSPDNEQFF.

The V call is TRBV5-1, the J call TRBJ2-3; 7 bases line up with TRBD1. Germline V gives CDR1 SGHRS, CDR2 YFSETQ. The V and J ends lost 1 base and 2 bases, in that order; junction bases with no gene match: 4. There are 15 residues in the CDR3. CDR3 amino acids: CASSLTGQPTDTQYF. The CDR3 DNA reads as TGCGCCAGCAGCTTGACGGGACAGCCCACAGATACGCAGTATTTT.

This rearrangement joins TRBV7-2 to TRBJ2-7, with TRBD1 identical over 8 bases. CDR1 and CDR2 (germline): SGHTA, FQGNSA. This CDR3 has 13 amino acids. Trimming cost V 5 bases and J 6 bases; bases outside gene matches: 6. This CDR3 reads CASSLDRGFEQYF. CDR3 coding DNA: TGTGCCAGCAGCCTAGACAGGGGTTTCGAGCAGTACTTC.